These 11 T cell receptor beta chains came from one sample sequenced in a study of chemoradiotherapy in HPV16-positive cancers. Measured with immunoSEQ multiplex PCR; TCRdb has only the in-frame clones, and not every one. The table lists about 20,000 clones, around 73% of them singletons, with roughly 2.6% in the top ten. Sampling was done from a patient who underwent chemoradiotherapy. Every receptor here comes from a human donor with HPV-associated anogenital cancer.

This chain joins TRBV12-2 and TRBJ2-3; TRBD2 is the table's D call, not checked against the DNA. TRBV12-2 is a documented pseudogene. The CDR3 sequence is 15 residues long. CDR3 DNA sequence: TGTGCAAGTCGCTGGCCGGGACTAGCAGCAGATACGCAGTATTTT. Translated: CASRWPGLAADTQYF.

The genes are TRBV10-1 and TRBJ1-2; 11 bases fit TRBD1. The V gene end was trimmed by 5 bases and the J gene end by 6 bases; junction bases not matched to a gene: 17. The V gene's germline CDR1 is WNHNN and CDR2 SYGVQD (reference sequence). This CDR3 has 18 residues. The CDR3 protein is CASSRTGGKIELEDGYTF. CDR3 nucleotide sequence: TGCGCCAGCAGTAGGACAGGGGGCAAAATCGAATTAGAAGATGGCTACACCTTC.

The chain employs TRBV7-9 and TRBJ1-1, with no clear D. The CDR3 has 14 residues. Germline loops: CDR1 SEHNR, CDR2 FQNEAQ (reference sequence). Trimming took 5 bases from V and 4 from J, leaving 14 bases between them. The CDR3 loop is CASSEEGVGTEAFF. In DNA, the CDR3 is TGTGCCAGCAGCGAGGAGGGCGTAGGCACTGAAGCTTTCTTT.

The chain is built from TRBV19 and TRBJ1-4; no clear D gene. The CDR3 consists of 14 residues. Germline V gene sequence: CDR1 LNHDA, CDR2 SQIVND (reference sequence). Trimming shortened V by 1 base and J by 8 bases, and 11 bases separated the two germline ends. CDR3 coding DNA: TGTGCCAGTAGTATAGTAAGGGCGGACGAAAAACTGTTTTTT. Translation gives CASSIVRADEKLFF.

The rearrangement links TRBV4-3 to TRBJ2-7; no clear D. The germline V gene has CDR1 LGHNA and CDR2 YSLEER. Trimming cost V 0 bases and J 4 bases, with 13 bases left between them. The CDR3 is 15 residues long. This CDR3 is CASSQDLHTEYEQYF. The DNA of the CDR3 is TGCGCCAGCAGCCAAGATTTACATACAGAATACGAGCAGTACTTC.

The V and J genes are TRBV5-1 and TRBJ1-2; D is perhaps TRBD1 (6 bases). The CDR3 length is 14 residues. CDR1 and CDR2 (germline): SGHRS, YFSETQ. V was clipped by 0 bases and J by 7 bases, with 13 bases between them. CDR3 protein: CASSLEELTGGYTF. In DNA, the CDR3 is TGCGCCAGCAGCTTGGAGGAGTTGACAGGTGGCTACACCTTC.

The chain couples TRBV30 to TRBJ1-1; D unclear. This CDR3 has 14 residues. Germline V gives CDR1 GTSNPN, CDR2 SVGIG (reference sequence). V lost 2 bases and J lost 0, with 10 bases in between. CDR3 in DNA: TGTGCCTGGAGTCAAGGATGGATGAACACTGAAGCTTTCTTT. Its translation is CAWSQGWMNTEAFF.

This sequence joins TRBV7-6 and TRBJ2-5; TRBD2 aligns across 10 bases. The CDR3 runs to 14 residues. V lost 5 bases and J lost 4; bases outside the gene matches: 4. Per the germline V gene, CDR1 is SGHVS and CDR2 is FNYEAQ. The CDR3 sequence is CASSTSGVGETQYF. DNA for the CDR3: TGTGCCAGCAGCACTAGCGGGGTGGGAGAGACCCAGTACTTC.

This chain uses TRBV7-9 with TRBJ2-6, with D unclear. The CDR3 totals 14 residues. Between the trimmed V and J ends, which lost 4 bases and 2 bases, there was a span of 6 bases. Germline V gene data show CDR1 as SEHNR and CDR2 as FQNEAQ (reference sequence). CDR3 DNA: TGTGCCAGCAGCTCCCCGGCTGGGGCCAACGTCCTGACTTTC. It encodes CASSSPAGANVLTF.

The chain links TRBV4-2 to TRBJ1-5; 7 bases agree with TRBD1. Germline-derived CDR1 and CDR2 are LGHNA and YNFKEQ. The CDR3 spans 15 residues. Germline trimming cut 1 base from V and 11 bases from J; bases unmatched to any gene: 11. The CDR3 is CASSQGWDSQRAQHF. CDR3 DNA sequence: TGTGCCAGCAGCCAAGGATGGGACAGCCAAAGGGCCCAGCATTTT.

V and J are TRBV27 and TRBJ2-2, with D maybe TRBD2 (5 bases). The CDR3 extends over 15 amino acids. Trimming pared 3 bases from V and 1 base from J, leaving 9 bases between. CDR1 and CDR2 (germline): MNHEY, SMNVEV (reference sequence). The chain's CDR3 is CASSFDYLNTGELFF. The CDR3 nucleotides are TGTGCCAGCAGTTTCGACTACCTGAACACCGGGGAGCTGTTTTTT.